A selection of T cell receptor beta chains follows, all from one sample in a study of early stage breast cancer tumors. Assay: immunoSEQ multiplex PCR; the TCRdb copy retains only in-frame clones and omits some. This sample carries approximately 11,000 clones, 75% to 85% of them seen once, and the ten largest clones take more than 11%. Sequences were obtained from breast tumor tissue. The receptors come from a person aged 65 to 79 with breast cancer. The CDR3 runs from the conserved cysteine through the conserved F or W. D genes are given only for firm matches. A row's size may be missing; if present it is once, few, many or a size class.

CDR3nt,CDR3aa,v_gene,d_gene,abundance,j_gene
TGTGCCAGCCAAACCGGGACAAATGAGGCAAACTATGGCTACACCTTC,CASQTGTNEANYGYTF,TRBV19,-,-,TRBJ1-2
TGCAGTGCTAGAGTGCGCGAGCAGTACTTC,CSARVREQYF,TRBV20-1,-,-,TRBJ2-7
TGTGCCAGCAGCAAGACAGGGGGGTATGAAGCTTTCTTT,CASSKTGGYEAFF,TRBV9,TRBD1,-,TRBJ1-1
TGTGCCAGCAGCTTAGAGCTAGCGGGGGGGCGAGATACGCAGTATTTT,CASSLELAGGRDTQYF,TRBV7-2,TRBD2,few,TRBJ2-3
TGTGCCTGGAGGGGGGACAGTTTGACAGATACGCAGTATTTT,CAWRGDSLTDTQYF,TRBV30,TRBD1,-,TRBJ2-3
TGTGCCAGTACCTCCTCTCCAGGGGTTCCACCCTACGAGCAGTACTTC,CASTSSPGVPPYEQYF,TRBV19,-,-,TRBJ2-7
TGTGCCAGCAGGCCACAGGGAAGTGAAGCTTTCTTT,CASRPQGSEAFF,TRBV25-1,-,-,TRBJ1-1
TGTGCCAGCAGTGCCTTGAGCGGGATGGAGACCCAGTACTTC,CASSALSGMETQYF,TRBV2,TRBD2,-,TRBJ2-5
TGTGCCTGGAGTGAACGGAGGAGATCTGAAGCTTTCTTT,CAWSERRRSEAFF,TRBV30,-,-,TRBJ1-1
TGTGCCAGCAGCCCCTCTAGCGGGGTTAACACCGGGGAGCTGTTTTTT,CASSPSSGVNTGELFF,TRBV7-2,TRBD2,-,TRBJ2-2
TGTGCCAGCAGAACGGACTATCACAATGAGCAGTTCTTC,CASRTDYHNEQFF,TRBV11-2,-,-,TRBJ2-1
TGTGCCAGCAGCTCCGGGACTAGCGGGGGCCCTCCTCGGTTC,CASSSGTSGGPPRF,TRBV9,TRBD2,-,TRBJ2-7
TGTGCCAGTAGGATCGCACAGGCGGGACGGCAGCCCCAGCATTTT,CASRIAQAGRQPQHF,TRBV19,-,-,TRBJ1-5
TGTGCCGCTGCCTGGGGCCTTCTCACAGATACGCAGTATTTT,CAAAWGLLTDTQYF,TRBV6-6,-,-,TRBJ2-3
TGTGCCAGCAGCGTCACGAGCTCCTACGAGCAGTACTTC,CASSVTSSYEQYF,TRBV9,-,-,TRBJ2-7
TGTGCCAGCAGTGGAGGACAGAATGAAAAACTGTTTTTT,CASSGGQNEKLFF,TRBV6-1,-,-,TRBJ1-4
TGTGCCAGCAGCTCCAACCGCCCGGGACAGGGGACTATCCTCTATGGCTACACCTTC,CASSSNRPGQGTILYGYTF,TRBV7-9,TRBD1,-,TRBJ1-2
TGTGCCAGTAGTATAGGCAGGGCCGCAACTAATGAAAAACTGTTTTTT,CASSIGRAATNEKLFF,TRBV19,-,-,TRBJ1-4
TGTGCCAGCAGTTTATTCTCCAGGGGAAGCACAGATACGCAGTATTTT,CASSLFSRGSTDTQYF,TRBV27,-,-,TRBJ2-3
TGTGCCAGCAGCTCCGGGACAGGGATCCACGAGCAGTACTTC,CASSSGTGIHEQYF,TRBV7-9,TRBD1,large,TRBJ2-7
TGTGCCAGCAGCTTGATGGTCTCGGGGAGGGTGGAGACCCAGTACTTC,CASSLMVSGRVETQYF,TRBV7-2,TRBD2,-,TRBJ2-5
TGTGCCAGCAGCCCCCGGGACAGGGGGCCCGGGGAGCTGTTTTTT,CASSPRDRGPGELFF,TRBV7-9,TRBD1,-,TRBJ2-2
TGTGCCAGCAGCCCCCGAGGGGAGAGACAGGGGAAGGCCTCCGGAAACACCATATATTTT,CASSPRGERQGKASGNTIYF,TRBV13,TRBD1,-,TRBJ1-3
TGTGCCAGCAGTTACAGGGGTGGTCAGCCCCAGCATTTT,CASSYRGGQPQHF,TRBV28,TRBD1,-,TRBJ1-5
TGTGCCAGCTCCCCCGGGACAGGGGCCGAGCAGTACTTC,CASSPGTGAEQYF,TRBV2,TRBD1,once,TRBJ2-7
TGTGCCAGCAGCGACATTCCCTATGGCTACACCTTC,CASSDIPYGYTF,TRBV6-5,-,-,TRBJ1-2
TGCGCCAGCAGTGGAGGGGGACTAGCGGGACGAAGGAACACCGGGGAGCTGTTTTTT,CASSGGGLAGRRNTGELFF,TRBV10-1,TRBD2,-,TRBJ2-2
TGTGCCAGCAGTCGCCTAGGGGGCGGGATGGTCTACAATGAGCAGTTCTTC,CASSRLGGGMVYNEQFF,TRBV7-2,-,-,TRBJ2-1
TGTGCCAGTAGTGCCCAACGGGAGACCCAGTACTTC,CASSAQRETQYF,TRBV19,-,-,TRBJ2-5
TGTGCCAGCAGCCTCAGCCCACAGGGTGAAACTGAAGCTTTCTTT,CASSLSPQGETEAFF,TRBV7-2,-,-,TRBJ1-1
TGTGCCAGCAGCTCCAGGGGCAGGGGGCGCCCAGATACGCAGTATTTT,CASSSRGRGRPDTQYF,TRBV5-4,TRBD1,few,TRBJ2-3
TGTGCCAGCAGCACGGGACAGTACACTGAAGCTTTCTTT,CASSTGQYTEAFF,TRBV5-5,TRBD1,-,TRBJ1-1
TGTGCCAGCAGCTTAGCACAGGGCGTGGCGGGTAATGAAAAACTGTTTTTT,CASSLAQGVAGNEKLFF,TRBV7-9,-,-,TRBJ1-4
TGTGCCAGCAGCGAGGGGACTATTCCCTACGAGCAGTACTTC,CASSEGTIPYEQYF,TRBV7-2,TRBD2,few,TRBJ2-7
TGTGCCAGCTCACCACCCCCAAGCGGGAATGAGCAGTTCTTC,CASSPPPSGNEQFF,TRBV18,-,-,TRBJ2-1
TGTGCCAGCAGCAGGAGGACAGGGGATGGCTACACCTTC,CASSRRTGDGYTF,TRBV7-9,TRBD1,few,TRBJ1-2
TGCGCCAGCAGCAGCGGACTAGCGGGAGGGTACTACAATGAGCAGTTCTTC,CASSSGLAGGYYNEQFF,TRBV5-1,TRBD2,-,TRBJ2-1
TGTGCCAGCAGTGAGCAGGGGCTCTCCTACAATGAGCAGTTCTTC,CASSEQGLSYNEQFF,TRBV2,-,few,TRBJ2-1
TGTGCCAGTAGTGGACTAGCGGGGGCGCATGTGTATTTT,CASSGLAGAHVYF,TRBV19,TRBD2,-,TRBJ2-3
TGTGCCAGCAGCTTAGCCATAAAAGGGACAGCCTATGGCTACACCTTC,CASSLAIKGTAYGYTF,TRBV7-8,TRBD1,-,TRBJ1-2
TGTGCCAGCAGCTTCAACAGGGCCAACACTGAAGCTTTCTTT,CASSFNRANTEAFF,TRBV11-2,-,-,TRBJ1-1
TGTGCCAGCAGTCCAAGACAGGGATTAGGTGGGGGCTACACCTTC,CASSPRQGLGGGYTF,TRBV6-5,TRBD1,few,TRBJ1-2
TGTGCCAGCAGCTTAGCGACAGGGCGCTACGAGCAGTACTTC,CASSLATGRYEQYF,TRBV7-2,TRBD1,-,TRBJ2-7
TGCGCCAGCAGTCTTAACTATGGCTACACCTTC,CASSLNYGYTF,TRBV10-2,-,-,TRBJ1-2
TGCGCCAGCAGCCGCGCCGGACAGGGGGCGAACACCGGGGAGCTGTTTTTT,CASSRAGQGANTGELFF,TRBV4-3,TRBD1,once,TRBJ2-2
TGTGCCAGCAGCGGAGCAGGAAACACCATATATTTT,CASSGAGNTIYF,TRBV9,-,few,TRBJ1-3
TGTGCCAGCAGTCCACGACAGGGAGCCTACGAGCAGTACTTC,CASSPRQGAYEQYF,TRBV28,TRBD1,-,TRBJ2-7
TGTGCCAGTAGTACCCTGACAGGGGGAAATTCACCCCTCCACTTT,CASSTLTGGNSPLHF,TRBV19,TRBD1,-,TRBJ1-6
TGTGCCAGCTCATGGGAGGGACGGAATGAAAAACTGTTTTTT,CASSWEGRNEKLFF,TRBV18,-,-,TRBJ1-4
TGCGCCAGCAGCTTGGCCCCTAGCGGGGGCGGGGAGCTGTTTTTT,CASSLAPSGGGELFF,TRBV5-1,TRBD2,-,TRBJ2-2
TGTGCCTTCACCAGGGACTATAATTCACCCCTCCACTTT,CAFTRDYNSPLHF,TRBV30,-,-,TRBJ1-6
TGTGCCAGCAGCTTAGTAGTTCGGTGGAACACTGAAGCTTTCTTT,CASSLVVRWNTEAFF,TRBV7-9,-,-,TRBJ1-1
TGTGCCAGCTCACCTTCTAGGGAGTTTAACTATGGCTACACCTTC,CASSPSREFNYGYTF,TRBV18,-,-,TRBJ1-2
TGTGCCAGCAGTGAAACGCCAGGGGACGGGGATGGAAAACTGTTTTTT,CASSETPGDGDGKLFF,TRBV25-1,-,-,TRBJ1-4